This T cell receptor (beta chain) was identified in a study of vaccination effects on CD4 cells after COVID-19 (dated by TCRdb to between 2021 and 2024). Background on the whole study: Each participant got two doses of an mRNA SARS-CoV-2 vaccine, either BNT162b2 or mRNA-1273. In the study, cultures from other donors were sequenced using the Oncomine TCR Beta short-read assay on an Illumina iSeq 100. A total of roughly 9 COVID-19 convalescent patients and a few SARS-CoV-2-naive healthy vaccine recipients were included in the full study. SARS-CoV-2 spike-specific CD4+ TCR repertoires were compared before and after mRNA vaccination in COVID-19 convalescent patients and in infection-naive vaccine recipients.

Libraries were built with the immunoSEQ multiplex PCR assay. DNA from the cultured, isolated CD4+ T cells was subjected to TCR beta CDR3 sequencing. The authors' pipeline ran thus. Non-productive TCR sequences were removed and reads were trimmed to the CDR3 region, keeping CDR3s of at least 7 amino acids. The MANAFEST web app was used to identify antigen-specific clonotypes by comparing expansion in peptide wells with expansion in reference cultures. To be called positive, a clone needed expansion at FDR<0.05 compared with the reference and with all other wells, an odds ratio greater than 5, and a frequency greater than 0.1% in two replicate wells. A clonotype was called cross-reactive if it was significantly expanded both in SARS-CoV-2 spike wells and in at least one common cold coronavirus spike condition. Levenshtein distance calculated with the stringdist R package was used to assess CDR3 similarity, and unrooted trees were constructed with ape in R 3.6.1. TCRdb holds this immuneACCESS table with in-frame rearrangements only. Some clones are missing; in checked studies, unresolved V genes explain under half, and the rest has no known cause. Clone size and the V and J calls come from that table; the DNA yielded D and trimming. This sample holds about 61,000 clones; roughly 76% were observed only once. The biggest ten clones account for less than 3% of the sample.

Details on this clone: Its antigen is not yet known. Base quality data are lacking; no much larger clone is found one base away.

What the study reported, not specific to this receptor: Marked clonal contraction was observed in both infection-induced and vaccine-induced clones at late post-vaccination timepoints, consistent with waning T cell responses. The study was limited by a small number of convalescent patients, and early post-infection timepoints were lacking. Among healthy vaccine recipients, nearly all vaccine-induced clones were SARS-CoV-2 mono-reactive, and just 1 of 255 was cross-reactive with common cold coronaviruses.

The CDR3, cysteine through phenylalanine, is 13 amino acids long. The DNA shown is the 39-base CDR3, in frame from base 1. Via the germline V gene, CDR1 is MNHEY and CDR2 SVGAGI. At the junction V is shortened by 6 bases and J by 7 bases, with 13 bases in between. The ViraFEST assay stimulated PBMC with viral peptide pools and then used TCR sequencing to identify antigen-specific CD4+ T cell clonotypes by expansion. After around ten days of culture, CD4+ T cells were isolated with the EasySep CD4+ T cell isolation kit. Healthy vaccine recipients had no prior SARS-CoV-2 infection, confirmed by negative nucleocapsid antibodies before and after vaccination. Each well held around 1.9 million PBMC cultured in IMDM containing 5% human AB serum, approximately 10 IU/ml IL-2 and gentamicin, along with around 11 ug/ml peptides. On days 3 and 7, half of the culture medium was replaced with fresh IL-2-containing medium. Unless noted otherwise, every peptide stimulation condition was grown in triplicate wells. Using Ficoll-Paque Plus gradient centrifugation, PBMC were separated from whole blood and then either used fresh or cryopreserved at -140C. Overlapping peptide pools spanned the spike proteins of SARS-CoV-2 and the common cold coronaviruses HCoV-NL63, HCoV-OC43 and HCoV-229E. The QIAamp micro DNA kit was used to extract genomic DNA from the cultured CD4+ T cells.

Rearrangement joined TRBV6-5 to TRBJ1-5, and possibly TRBD1, on 5 matching bases. The origin of this receptor is a human donor who received a COVID-19 vaccine. This sample comprised CD4+ T cells from PBMCs cultured with HCoV-229E spike peptides, obtained before COVID-19 vaccination. The cell subset or site label, read with the paper, signifies: HCoV-229E spike overlapping peptide pool stimulation. The nucleotide sequence reads as follows: TGTGCCAGCAGCATAGACAGTTTGCAGCCCCAGCATTTT. It translates to CASSIDSLQPQHF.